This is a list of T cell receptor beta chains from one sample in a study of CD8+ T cells in alopecia areata. Sequenced by immunoSEQ multiplex PCR; TCRdb stores in-frame clones only, minus some. Of 150,000 to 200,000 clones in the sample, more than 55% were seen once. This specimen was CD4+ T cells sorted from blood, taken between weeks 49 and 50, from a patient treated with tofacitinib. The receptors come from a human donor with alopecia areata. Both conserved end residues are trimmed from each CDR3. Fields, in order: V gene, J gene, CDR3 protein.

v_call: TRBV4-3; j_call: TRBJ2-7; cdr3_aa: ASSPEQGPTYEQY
v_call: TRBV27; j_call: TRBJ1-1; cdr3_aa: ASSGTGNHEAF
v_call: TRBV29-1; j_call: TRBJ1-2; cdr3_aa: SVELPGTGYGYT
v_call: TRBV29-1; j_call: TRBJ1-4; cdr3_aa: SVGGGSGEKLF
v_call: TRBV29-1; j_call: TRBJ2-3; cdr3_aa: SVMVTSDTQY
v_call: TRBV30; j_call: TRBJ2-2; cdr3_aa: ACRRDTTTGELF
v_call: TRBV7-2; j_call: TRBJ2-7; cdr3_aa: ASSSSGLLRGPAGYEQY
v_call: TRBV4-3; j_call: TRBJ1-1; cdr3_aa: ASSQVPTGVMNTEAF
v_call: TRBV27; j_call: TRBJ2-3; cdr3_aa: ASSLKAGTTDTQY
v_call: TRBV27; j_call: TRBJ2-4; cdr3_aa: ASSISGVAKNIQY
v_call: TRBV6-1; j_call: TRBJ2-5; cdr3_aa: ASSRTQQETQY
v_call: TRBV2; j_call: TRBJ2-1; cdr3_aa: ASSEGLAGEPNYNEQF
v_call: TRBV30; j_call: TRBJ2-7; cdr3_aa: AWSSQPYEQY
v_call: TRBV7-2; j_call: TRBJ1-2; cdr3_aa: ASSLGLDRGSGGYT
v_call: TRBV9; j_call: TRBJ1-2; cdr3_aa: ASSVVSGIVAYGYT
v_call: TRBV30; j_call: TRBJ2-3; cdr3_aa: AWSPSLWTSGAFTDTQY
v_call: TRBV27; j_call: TRBJ1-2; cdr3_aa: ASGANYGYT
v_call: TRBV4-3; j_call: TRBJ1-1; cdr3_aa: ASSHGPGEPEAF
v_call: TRBV29-1; j_call: TRBJ1-2; cdr3_aa: SVAGGSGGYT
v_call: TRBV30; j_call: TRBJ1-3; cdr3_aa: AWSLVQGRGNTIY
v_call: TRBV29-1; j_call: TRBJ2-3; cdr3_aa: SVALFTDTQY
v_call: TRBV30; j_call: TRBJ1-2; cdr3_aa: AGWTGDDYGYT
v_call: TRBV29-1; j_call: TRBJ2-7; cdr3_aa: SAGTQSVHEQY
v_call: TRBV29-1; j_call: TRBJ1-1; cdr3_aa: SVAGVIIPEAF
v_call: TRBV7-9; j_call: TRBJ2-3; cdr3_aa: ASSPRGPDTQY
v_call: TRBV5-1; j_call: TRBJ2-7; cdr3_aa: ASSPRTGMSSYEQY
v_call: TRBV2; j_call: TRBJ1-5; cdr3_aa: ASDREAAGSNQPQH
v_call: TRBV10-3; j_call: TRBJ2-3; cdr3_aa: AIRQGGDTQY
v_call: TRBV6-1; j_call: TRBJ1-2; cdr3_aa: ASSAGQTYGYT
v_call: TRBV5-6; j_call: TRBJ2-7; cdr3_aa: ASSLGGASYEQY